Shown below are 21 T cell receptor beta chains from a single sample sequenced in a study of blood T cell repertoires in COVID-19. The data were produced by immunoSEQ multiplex PCR, yet TCRdb's version contains in-frame clones alone and is incomplete. Altogether 500,000 or so clones are present, 75% to 90% being singletons, with the ten largest covering about 0.65%. What was sequenced was PBMCs or T cells enriched from blood (not recorded which). The origin of the receptors is a woman aged 18-29 years who had recovered from COVID-19.

This rearrangement joins TRBV27 to TRBJ2-7; perhaps TRBD1 as D (5 bases). CDR1 and CDR2 (germline): MNHEY, SMNVEV (reference sequence). The CDR3 consists of 15 residues. The germline V and J ends were trimmed by 7 bases and 1 base, with 17 bases remaining between them. The CDR3 bases are TGTGCCAGCAAGGGTTTAGGGGTAGGGTCCTACGAGCAGTACTTC. This sequence encodes CASKGLGVGSYEQYF.

V and J are TRBV5-1 and TRBJ2-5; D might be TRBD1 (6 bases). The CDR3 has 18 amino acids. Per the germline V gene, CDR1 is SGHRS and CDR2 is YFSETQ. V lost 0 bases and J lost 1, with 19 bases in between. The CDR3 region is CASSLGLPGAVVQETQYF. Here the CDR3 DNA reads TGCGCCAGCAGCTTGGGTTTACCAGGGGCTGTAGTCCAAGAGACCCAGTACTTC.

This clone was picked up one time. The rearrangement uses TRBV2 and TRBJ2-3; 9 bases match TRBD1. V was clipped by 6 bases and J by 4 bases; unmatched bases: 5. The germline gives CDR1 SNHLY, CDR2 FYNNEI. The CDR3 contains 14 residues. CDR3 nucleotides: TGTGCCAGCAGCCGGACAGGGGATGCAGATACGCAGTATTTT. Translated, it gives CASSRTGDADTQYF. Supplemented by reference TRBV2 and TRBJ2-3, the full variable domain reads EPEVTQTPSHQVTQMGQEVILRCVPISNHLYFYWYRQILGQKVEFLVSFYNNEISEKSEIFDDQFSVERPDGSNFTLKIRSTKLEDSAMYFCASSRTGDADTQYFGPGTRLTVL.

The genes are TRBV7-2 and TRBJ2-2; 7 bases are a match to TRBD1. CDR1 is SGHTA and CDR2 is FQGNSA in the germline V gene. This CDR3 is built from 14 residues. V lost 7 bases to trimming and J lost 4 bases; unmatched junction nucleotides: 6. Written as DNA, the CDR3 is TGTGCCAGCAAACGGGACAGCCCCACCGGGGAGCTGTTTTTT. It translates to CASKRDSPTGELFF.

This rearrangement joins TRBV5-1 to TRBJ2-5; no definite D call. This CDR3 region has 13 residues. Germline values: CDR1 SGHRS, CDR2 YFSETQ. The V and J ends lost 0 bases and 2 bases respectively, with 5 bases between them. CDR3 in amino acids: CASSLDTQETQYF. CDR3 nucleotides: TGCGCCAGCAGCTTGGACACACAAGAGACCCAGTACTTC.

This clone turned up a few times. The genes are TRBV25-1 and TRBJ1-1; D not resolved. The CDR3 sequence is 15 residues long. The V gene lost 5 bases and the J gene lost 0 bases, with 13 bases spanning the gap. Germline CDR1 MGHDK, CDR2 SYGVNS. In nucleotides, the CDR3 is TGTGCCAGCAGTACTCCAGGCACCATGAACACTGAAGCTTTCTTT. Translation gives CASSTPGTMNTEAFF.

The CDR3 DNA follows: TGTGCCATCAGTGAGTCCCGGGGAGGGGAGCAGTTCTTC. Its translation is CAISESRGGEQFF. The rearrangement uses TRBV10-3 and TRBJ2-1; 7 positions match TRBD2. V lost 0 bases and J lost 10; bases outside the gene matches: 3. Germline CDR1 is ENHRY and CDR2 is SYGVKD. The CDR3 contains 13 residues.

The rearrangement joins TRBV7-3 to TRBJ2-3, with TRBD2 as a possible D gene (6 bases). Trimming pared 5 bases from V and 7 bases from J, leaving 19 bases between. This CDR3 has 15 residues. The germline V gene has CDR1 SGHTA and CDR2 FQGTGA. The DNA for the CDR3 is TGTGCCAGCAGCCTGGCACTAGCAAAAGATTATACGCAGTATTTT. It yields the protein CASSLALAKDYTQYF. The whole variable domain, filled in from reference TRBV7-3 and TRBJ2-3, reads GAGVSQTPSNKVTEKGKYVELRCDPISGHTALYWYRQSLGQGPEFLIYFQGTGAADDSGLPNDRFFAVRPEGSVSTLKIQRTERGDSAVYLCASSLALAKDYTQYFGPGTRLTVL.

The chain recombines TRBV7-9 with TRBJ2-5; TRBD1 matches at 9 bases. The CDR3 consists of 16 residues. From germline, CDR1 is SEHNR and CDR2 FQNEAQ (reference sequence). J was trimmed by 5 bases and V by 1 base; bases with no gene match: 8. The chain's CDR3 is CASSLVMGTGMETQYF. The CDR3 DNA follows: TGTGCCAGCAGCTTAGTTATGGGGACAGGGATGGAGACCCAGTACTTC.

This chain joins TRBV9 and TRBJ2-3; D possibly corresponds to TRBD2 (7 bases). V shed 4 bases and J shed 6 bases, with 21 bases lying between them. Germline V gene lookup returns CDR1 SGDLS and CDR2 YYNGEE. This CDR3 spans 16 amino acids. CDR3: CASSPRGGPGADTQYF. CDR3 coding DNA: TGTGCCAGCAGCCCTAGGGGGGGGCCAGGGGCGGATACGCAGTATTTT.

The chain employs TRBV24-1 and TRBJ2-1, with D perhaps TRBD2 (5 bases). Germline V gives CDR1 KGHDR, CDR2 SFDVKD. Between the trimmed V and J ends, which lost 5 bases and 1 base, there was a span of 5 bases. The CDR3 contains 13 residues. The CDR3 here is CATSAGSYNEQFF. The DNA of the CDR3 is TGTGCCACCAGTGCGGGGTCCTACAATGAGCAGTTCTTC.

This chain links TRBV2 with TRBJ1-5; no reliable D call. Germline V gene sequence: CDR1 SNHLY, CDR2 FYNNEI. The CDR3 contains 13 residues. V lost 1 base and J lost 5, with 6 bases in between. The CDR3 loop is CASSEVVDQPQHF. The CDR3 DNA reads TGTGCCAGCAGTGAAGTAGTAGATCAGCCCCAGCATTTT.

Here the CDR3 reads CASSYSGAGGFTEAFF. In nucleotides, the CDR3 is TGTGCCAGCAGTTACTCAGGGGCAGGGGGATTCACTGAAGCTTTCTTT. This chain links TRBV6-5 with TRBJ1-1; 7 bases match TRBD1. The CDR3 is 16 residues long. Germline-derived CDR1 and CDR2 are MNHEY and SVGAGI. V shed 0 bases, J shed 4 bases, and the junction held 8 bases outside the gene matches.

The chain couples TRBV6-5 to TRBJ1-2; D perhaps matches TRBD1 (5 bases). Germline V gene lookup returns CDR1 MNHEY and CDR2 SVGAGI. V was trimmed by 7 bases and J by 14 bases, leaving 17 bases between them. There are 11 residues in the CDR3. The CDR3: CASIGIGGTTF. CDR3 sequence (DNA): TGTGCCAGCATTGGAATCGGGGGAACAACCTTC.

A few counts support this clone. This sequence joins TRBV19 and TRBJ1-1; 7 positions agree with TRBD1. This CDR3 is 12 amino acids long. J was trimmed by 4 bases and V by 9 bases; bases with no gene match: 5. Germline CDR1 and CDR2: LNHDA and SQIVND (reference sequence). This chain's CDR3 is CASAAGGTEAFF. Here the CDR3 DNA reads TGTGCCAGCGCGGCAGGGGGCACTGAAGCTTTCTTT.

This clone is a singleton in its sample. V gene TRBV2 combines with J gene TRBJ2-3; 8 bases are shared with TRBD1. Per the germline V gene, CDR1 is SNHLY and CDR2 is FYNNEI. The CDR3 sequence is 16 residues long. Trimming removed 6 bases from V and 0 bases from J; junction bases left unmatched: 8. The CDR3 region is CASSQFRGRSTDTQYF. The CDR3 coding sequence is TGTGCCAGCAGCCAGTTCAGGGGGCGGAGCACAGATACGCAGTATTTT.

This chain connects TRBV5-4 to TRBJ1-2, with TRBD1 matching 7 bases. The CDR3 covers 17 residues. V was pared by 2 bases and J by 2 bases, with 12 bases of the junction left unmatched. The V gene's germline CDR1 is SGHNT and CDR2 YYREEE (reference sequence). The CDR3, as DNA: TGTGCCAGCAGCTTCGGGGAGACAGGGTCTCTCAACTATGGCTACACCTTC. Protein: CASSFGETGSLNYGYTF. The full variable domain, its missing parts supplied by reference TRBV5-4 and TRBJ1-2, is ETGVTQSPTHLIKTRGQQVTLRCSSQSGHNTVSWYQQALGQGPQFIFQYYREEENGRGNFPPRFSGLQFPNYSSELNVNALELDDSALYLCASSFGETGSLNYGYTFGSGTRLTVV.

V is TRBV11-2 and J is TRBJ2-5, with 14 bases that match TRBD2. The germline gives CDR1 SGHAT, CDR2 FQNNGV. This CDR3 region has 18 residues. The junction had 5 bases not matched to a gene; V was cut back by 2 bases and J by 0 bases. The CDR3 DNA is TGTGCCAGCAGCTTAATCGGACTAGCGGGGGGCGACCAAGAGACCCAGTACTTC. Translating gives CASSLIGLAGGDQETQYF.

V is TRBV28 and J is TRBJ1-5; TRBD1 aligns across 8 bases. The germline V gene encodes CDR1 MDHEN and CDR2 SYDVKM. The CDR3 has 18 residues. Trimming took 2 bases from V and 0 from J; bases not matched to a gene: 9. The CDR3, as DNA: TGTGCCAGCAGTTTAGGCCAGGGGGCCAGTTATAGCAATCAGCCCCAGCATTTT. Translating it yields CASSLGQGASYSNQPQHF.

The V call is TRBV5-6, the J call TRBJ1-6, with D hard to call. V lost 5 bases, J lost 2 bases, and 8 bases lay in between. The germline V gene has CDR1 SGHDT and CDR2 YYEEEE. This CDR3 is 14 amino acids long. As DNA, the CDR3 is TGTGCCAGCAGTTCCGGGACCTATAATTCACCCCTCCACTTT. This sequence encodes CASSSGTYNSPLHF.

V gene TRBV20-1 combines with J gene TRBJ1-2; D ambiguous. Trimming removed 5 bases at V and 4 bases at J, with 8 bases between. This CDR3 comprises 11 residues. Germline V CDR1 and CDR2: DFQATT, SNEGSKA (reference sequence). CDR3: CSAYSVYGYTF. In DNA, the CDR3 is TGCAGTGCTTATTCGGTCTATGGCTACACCTTC.